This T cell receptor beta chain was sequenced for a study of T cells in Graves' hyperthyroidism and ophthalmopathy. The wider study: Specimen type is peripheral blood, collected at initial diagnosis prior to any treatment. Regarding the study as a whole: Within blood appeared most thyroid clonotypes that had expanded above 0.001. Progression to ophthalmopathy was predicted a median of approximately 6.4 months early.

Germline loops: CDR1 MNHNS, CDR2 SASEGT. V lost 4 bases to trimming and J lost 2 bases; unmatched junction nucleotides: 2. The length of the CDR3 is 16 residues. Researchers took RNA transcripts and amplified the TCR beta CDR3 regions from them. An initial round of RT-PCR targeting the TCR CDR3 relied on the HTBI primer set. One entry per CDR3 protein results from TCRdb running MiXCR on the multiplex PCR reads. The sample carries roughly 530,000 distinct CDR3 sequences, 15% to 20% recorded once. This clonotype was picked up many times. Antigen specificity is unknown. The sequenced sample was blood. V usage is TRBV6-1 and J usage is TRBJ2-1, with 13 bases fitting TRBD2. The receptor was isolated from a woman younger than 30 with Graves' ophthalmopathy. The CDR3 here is CASSAGLAGPYNEQFF. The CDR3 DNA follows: TGTGCCAGCAGTGCGGGACTAGCGGGGCCCTACAATGAGCAGTTCTTC.